These 15 T cell receptor beta chains were all obtained from the same sample, sequenced in a study of T cell responses to AZD1222 COVID-19 vaccine. TCRdb keeps only in-frame clones here, not all; method: immunoSEQ multiplex PCR. The table lists about 85,000 clones, 86% of them singletons. This specimen was peripheral blood, taken on day 0 of AZD1222 vaccination. The source of these receptors is an adult in good health.

The chain uses TRBV3-1 (or the pseudogene TRBV3-2) and TRBJ2-3; D uncertain. Germline-derived CDR1 and CDR2 are LGHDT and YNNKEL (reference sequence). The CDR3 is 12 residues long. The V end lost 1 base, the J end lost 4 bases, and 3 bases lay between the germline ends. This chain's CDR3 is CASSQAPDTQYF. The CDR3 bases are TGTGCCAGCAGCCAAGCTCCAGATACGCAGTATTTT.

CDR3 region: CASRVHRNNSPLHF. The CDR3 coding sequence is TGTGCCAGCAGGGTACACCGGAATAATTCACCCCTCCACTTT. The chain links TRBV28 to TRBJ1-6; D remains ambiguous. CDR1 is MDHEN and CDR2 is SYDVKM in the germline V gene. V was cut by 6 bases and J by 5 bases, with 11 bases left in between. The CDR3 has 14 residues.

This chain links TRBV27 with TRBJ2-1; 7 nucleotides align to TRBD1. This CDR3 comprises 13 residues. V trimming: 5 bases; J trimming: 5 bases; junction bases outside the gene matches: 3. Germline loops: CDR1 MNHEY, CDR2 SMNVEV (reference sequence). The CDR3 DNA is TGTGCCAGCAGTATTGGGACAGACAATGAGCAGTTCTTC. Translated: CASSIGTDNEQFF.

This chain joins TRBV19 and TRBJ2-5; D is undetermined. Germline V CDR1 and CDR2: LNHDA, SQIVND (reference sequence). This CDR3 has 15 amino acids. V lost 1 base and J lost 5, with 14 bases in between. CDR3 coding DNA: TGTGCCAGTAGTATAGGTAACAGCCCGGTGGAGACCCAGTACTTC. Translating it yields CASSIGNSPVETQYF.

The chain has TRBV10-2 and TRBJ1-1, with unresolved D. This CDR3 comprises 11 residues. The V gene's germline CDR1 is WSHSY and CDR2 SAAADI. Trimming shortened V by 10 bases and J by 9 bases, and 15 bases separated the two germline ends. CDR3 DNA: TGCGCCATCCGGACGGACTCACAAGCTTTCTTT. Protein sequence: CAIRTDSQAFF.

This clone was counted once. A junction boundary mismatches the germline segment, possibly from a read error. The chain combines TRBV6-5 with TRBJ1-1; 8 bases are shared with TRBD1. The CDR3 extends over 15 amino acids. Germline V gene lookup returns CDR1 MNHEY and CDR2 SVGAGI. The CDR3 spells CASNYRGEGNTEAFF. In DNA, the CDR3 is TGTGCCAGCAATTACAGGGGGGAAGGGAACACTGAAGCTTTCTTT.

V usage is TRBV6-2 or TRBV6-3 and J usage is TRBJ1-1; 7 bases are a match to TRBD1. Germline CDR1 MNHEY, CDR2 SVGEGT. Unmatched junction bases numbered 14, after V lost 0 bases and J lost 4 bases. The CDR3 is made up of 18 amino acids. The CDR3 loop is CASSYSVGDRRGGTEAFF. CDR3 DNA: TGTGCCAGCAGTTACTCGGTTGGGGACAGACGGGGTGGCACTGAAGCTTTCTTT.

Only one count was recorded for this clone. Germline is not matched at one junction end, which may reflect a read error. This chain connects TRBV28 to TRBJ1-2; maybe TRBD1 (5 bases). The CDR3 consists of 16 residues. Germline V lookup: CDR1 MDHEN, CDR2 SYDVKM. The CDR3 loop is CASSLEGLRDNYGHTF. The CDR3 DNA sequence: TGTGCCAGCAGTTTAGAGGGGTTAAGAGATAACTATGGCCACACCTTC.

This clone was detected only once. V usage is TRBV30 and J usage is TRBJ2-2; D unclear. Deletions cut 3 bases from V and 4 bases from J, with 12 bases between. Looked up from germline, CDR1 is GTSNPN and CDR2 is SVGIG (reference sequence). The CDR3 is 14 amino acids. CDR3 sequence (DNA): TGTGCCTGGAGCAAGAAAGGGTCCACCGGGGAGCTGTTTTTT. Its translation is CAWSKKGSTGELFF.

This chain connects TRBV7-2 to TRBJ2-3; 7 positions match TRBD2. From germline, CDR1 is SGHTA and CDR2 FQGNSA. CDR3 length: 15 amino acids. Trimming removed 5 bases from V and 3 bases from J; junction bases left unmatched: 8. CDR3 in amino acids: CASSILGLPTDTQYF. The DNA for the CDR3 is TGTGCCAGCAGCATACTGGGACTACCAACAGATACGCAGTATTTT.

The V gene is TRBV27, the J gene TRBJ2-7, with 8 bases identical to TRBD1. Trimming cost V 5 bases and J 4 bases; bases outside gene matches: 10. The CDR3 spans 15 residues. CDR1 MNHEY and CDR2 SMNVEV come from the germline V gene (reference sequence). The CDR3 is CASSTGQGGLYEQYF. Written as DNA, the CDR3 is TGTGCCAGCAGTACCGGACAGGGTGGGCTTTACGAGCAGTACTTC.

This clone showed up just a few times. The rearrangement joins TRBV6-4 to TRBJ1-2; no clear D gene. This CDR3 region has 10 residues. V was shortened by 6 bases and J by 4 bases, with 3 bases between the two germline ends. The germline V gene has CDR1 MRHNA and CDR2 SNTAGT. The DNA of the CDR3 is TGTGCCAGCAGCCCCTATGGCTACACCTTC. Its protein product is CASSPYGYTF.

V and J are TRBV21-1 and TRBJ1-4. TRBV21-1 is listed as a pseudogene. The CDR3 extends over 14 amino acids. The CDR3 spells CASSVVSPNEKLFF. CDR3 DNA: TGTGCCAGCAGTGTAGTCAGCCCCAATGAAAAACTGTTTTTT.

A remark on this clone: At one of its ends the junction is not consistent with the germline gene, which may arise from a read error. CDR3 coding DNA: TGTGCCAGCAGTCAAGGTCAGGGGCGGGAAGCTTTCTTT. Translated: CASSQGQGREAFF. The chain links TRBV3-1 (or the pseudogene TRBV3-2) to TRBJ1-1; perhaps TRBD1 as D (6 bases). Germline V gene lookup returns CDR1 LGHDT and CDR2 YNNKEL (reference sequence). The CDR3 has 13 amino acids.

The chain joins TRBV7-8 to TRBJ1-5; 7 nucleotides align to TRBD1. Germline V CDR1 and CDR2: SGHVS, FQNEAQ. CDR3 length: 16 amino acids. V was clipped by 5 bases and J by 0 bases; unmatched bases: 7. The CDR3 sequence is CASSASGTASNQPQHF. In DNA form, the CDR3 reads TGTGCCAGCAGCGCCTCCGGGACAGCTAGCAATCAGCCCCAGCATTTT. The full variable domain, in which reference TRBV7-8 and TRBJ1-5 provide the parts outside the CDR3, is GAGVSQSPRYKVAKRGQDVALRCDPISGHVSLFWYQQALGQGPEFLTYFQNEAQLDKSGLPSDRFFAERPEGSVSTLKIQRTQQEDSAVYLCASSASGTASNQPQHFGDGTRLSIL.